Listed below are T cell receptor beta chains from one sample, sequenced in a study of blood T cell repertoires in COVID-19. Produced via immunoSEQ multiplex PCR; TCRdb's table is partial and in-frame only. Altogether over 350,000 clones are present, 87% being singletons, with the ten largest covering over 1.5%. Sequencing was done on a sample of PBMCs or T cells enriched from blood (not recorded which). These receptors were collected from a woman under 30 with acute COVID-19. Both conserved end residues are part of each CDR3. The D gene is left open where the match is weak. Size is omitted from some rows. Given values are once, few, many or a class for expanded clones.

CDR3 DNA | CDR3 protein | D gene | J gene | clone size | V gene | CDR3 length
TGCGCCAGCAGCTTGGAACATAGCGGGAGGGCCTACGAGCAGTACTTC | CASSLEHSGRAYEQYF | TRBD2 | TRBJ2-7 | - | TRBV5-1 | 16
TGTGCCAGCAGTTACTCCAGGGGGGACTATGGCTACACCTTC | CASSYSRGDYGYTF | TRBD1 | TRBJ1-2 | - | TRBV27 | 14
TGTGCCAGCAGCGTAGCGACCGGGACAGGGAGGGGGAACACTGAAGCTTTCTTT | CASSVATGTGRGNTEAFF | TRBD1 | TRBJ1-1 | once | TRBV9 | 18
TGTGCCAGCAGCTTGCCTAGCGGGGCCACAGATACGCAGTATTTT | CASSLPSGATDTQYF | TRBD2 | TRBJ2-3 | - | TRBV5-5 | 15
TGTGCCACGCGACAGTTTGGCGATGCCCTCCACTTT | CATRQFGDALHF | - | TRBJ1-6 | - | TRBV6-6 | 12
TGTGCCAGCAGCATCGACAGGGGCACGGTCGAGCAGTACTTC | CASSIDRGTVEQYF | TRBD1 | TRBJ2-7 | once | TRBV7-2 | 14
TGTGCCAGCAGCTTAGCATCCGGGACTGCATTCTACGAGCAGTACTTC | CASSLASGTAFYEQYF | - | TRBJ2-7 | - | TRBV7-2 | 16
TGCGCCAGCAGTTTTGACAGGGTGGGGATGGCAGGCGACTCTGGGGCCAACGTCCTGACTTTC | CASSFDRVGMAGDSGANVLTF | TRBD1 | TRBJ2-6 | - | TRBV5-1 | 21
TGTGCCAGCAGCTTCGCGGGGGCGTATTACAATGAGCAGTTCTTC | CASSFAGAYYNEQFF | - | TRBJ2-1 | - | TRBV11-3 | 15
TGTGCCATCAGTGAGTCCAGCGGGGGAACTTACGAGCAGTACTTC | CAISESSGGTYEQYF | TRBD2 | TRBJ2-7 | - | TRBV10-3 | 15
TGTGCCAGCAGCTTGAGGGGCGCGGTGTCTCCCCAGCATTTT | CASSLRGAVSPQHF | - | TRBJ1-5 | - | TRBV5-4 | 14
TGTGCCAGCAGCCATCCACTAGCGGGGGGCCATGCGCACGAGCAGTACTTC | CASSHPLAGGHAHEQYF | TRBD2 | TRBJ2-7 | - | TRBV3-1/TRBV3-2 | 17
TGCGCCAGCAGCCAACAACCGGGACTAGCGACCTACAATGAGCAGTTCTTC | CASSQQPGLATYNEQFF | TRBD2 | TRBJ2-1 | once | TRBV4-3 | 17
TGTGCCAGCAGTTACGGACAGGGGGTATCTGGCTACACCTTC | CASSYGQGVSGYTF | TRBD1 | TRBJ1-2 | - | TRBV6-2/TRBV6-3 | 14
TGTGCCAGCAGTGAGGGCAGGGCGGTCGAAAAACTGTTTTTT | CASSEGRAVEKLFF | - | TRBJ1-4 | - | TRBV2 | 14
TGTGCCAGCAGAGGGACAGGGAATGGCTACACCTTC | CASRGTGNGYTF | TRBD1 | TRBJ1-2 | - | TRBV27 | 12
TGTGCCAGCAGCCACTTTACCGGGACAGGGAACTACGAGCAGTACTTC | CASSHFTGTGNYEQYF | TRBD1 | TRBJ2-7 | - | TRBV14 | 16
TGTGCCAGCAGTTTGAAGCGGGAGAGAAGCACAGATACGCAGTATTTT | CASSLKRERSTDTQYF | TRBD2 | TRBJ2-3 | - | TRBV5-4 | 16
TGTGCCAGCACCACGGGCAGGGCTGGAAACACCATATATTTT | CASTTGRAGNTIYF | - | TRBJ1-3 | once | TRBV6-5 | 14
TGTGCCAGCAGTGGCGGGGCCCTTAATGAAAAACTGTTTTTT | CASSGGALNEKLFF | - | TRBJ1-4 | - | TRBV2 | 14
TGTGCCAGCAGCGAGACAGCGACTAATCAGCCCCAGCATTTT | CASSETATNQPQHF | - | TRBJ1-5 | - | TRBV9 | 14
TGTGCCAGTCGAGAGGGACAGCACTATGGCTACACCTTC | CASREGQHYGYTF | TRBD1 | TRBJ1-2 | - | TRBV19 | 13
TGTGCCACCACAACAGGGGGCGCGGGGCAGCCCCAGCATTTT | CATTTGGAGQPQHF | TRBD1 | TRBJ1-5 | - | TRBV3-1/TRBV3-2 | 14
TGTGCCAGCAGCAAGGGGGCAGACACTGAAGCTTTCTTT | CASSKGADTEAFF | TRBD1 | TRBJ1-1 | - | TRBV11-2 | 13
TGCGCCAGCAGCCAAGAGTTTGCTAGCGGAGACAATGAGCAGTTCTTC | CASSQEFASGDNEQFF | TRBD2 | TRBJ2-1 | - | TRBV4-1 | 16
TGTGCCAGCCTCCGGACAGGGCCTTCCGGGGAGCTGTTTTTT | CASLRTGPSGELFF | TRBD1 | TRBJ2-2 | - | TRBV11-2 | 14
TGTGCCAGAAGCCTGGGACAGATCTATGGCTACACCTTC | CARSLGQIYGYTF | - | TRBJ1-2 | - | TRBV7-5 | 13
TGTGCCAGCAGCCTACGACTAGCTTCCAATGAGCAGTTCTTC | CASSLRLASNEQFF | TRBD2 | TRBJ2-1 | once | TRBV5-6 | 14
TGTGCCAGCAGTTTACCTAGAAGTGGCGAGCAGTACTTC | CASSLPRSGEQYF | - | TRBJ2-7 | - | TRBV12-3/TRBV12-4 | 13
TGTGCCAGCAGCCAGGAGGGGGGAGGGAATGAGCAGTTCTTC | CASSQEGGGNEQFF | - | TRBJ2-1 | - | TRBV28 | 14
TGTGCCAGCAGCTTCAGACTGGGAGAGACCCAGTACTTC | CASSFRLGETQYF | - | TRBJ2-5 | - | TRBV7-9 | 13
TGTGCCAGCAGCGTAGGAGGAGACTTGGAAAAACTGTTTTTT | CASSVGGDLEKLFF | - | TRBJ1-4 | - | TRBV9 | 14
TGTGCCAGGAGCGGGGCTAGCGGGACCAGCTCCTACAATGAGCAGTTCTTC | CARSGASGTSSYNEQFF | TRBD2 | TRBJ2-1 | once | TRBV7-9 | 17
TGTGCCAGCAGCCCGCTCCAGGGGAGCTCCTACAATGAGCAGTTCTTC | CASSPLQGSSYNEQFF | - | TRBJ2-1 | - | TRBV11-2 | 16
TGTGCCAGCAGCCCTAGACAGGGTAGGGATACGCAGTATTTT | CASSPRQGRDTQYF | TRBD1 | TRBJ2-3 | - | TRBV7-6 | 14
TGTGCCAGCAGCCAGACTAATAGCAATCAGCCCCAGCATTTT | CASSQTNSNQPQHF | - | TRBJ1-5 | - | TRBV27 | 14
TGTGCCAAAACACAGGGTAACACTGAAGCTTTCTTT | CAKTQGNTEAFF | - | TRBJ1-1 | - | TRBV21-1 | 12
TGTGCCAGCAGTACCCCATCCGGGACAGGGGGAGTAAAACTGTTTTTT | CASSTPSGTGGVKLFF | TRBD1 | TRBJ1-4 | - | TRBV27 | 16
TGTGCCAGAACGACAGGGGCGAACACCGGGGAGCTGTTTTTT | CARTTGANTGELFF | TRBD1 | TRBJ2-2 | - | TRBV7-9 | 14